The following is a T cell receptor beta chain sequence with its context. As the template, RNA transcripts were used to amplify TCR beta CDR3 regions. HTBI primers served in a first-round RT-PCR, which a second-round multiplex PCR followed. MiXCR was run by TCRdb on the multiplex PCR reads, yielding one entry per CDR3 protein. This sample carries about 400,000 distinct CDR3 sequences, about 18% of them seen once, and the ten largest clones take roughly 1.5%. This entry belongs to a study of Graves' ophthalmopathy and Graves' hyperthyroidism. PBMCs originated in approximately 9.1 ml of fresh peripheral blood. Per the germline V gene, CDR1 is MGHRA and CDR2 is YSYEKL. J gave up 3 bases and V 4 bases, and 21 bases lay outside the gene matches. This CDR3 region has 19 residues.

Specimen: peripheral blood. This receptor was identified in a young woman with Graves' ophthalmopathy. The gene calls are TRBV4-1 and TRBJ2-7; 7 bases match TRBD1. For the CDR3, the DNA is TGCGCCAGCAGCCGTAGAATGACACCGCGACAGGGATCTTACTACGAGCAGTACTTC. Residues: CASSRRMTPRQGSYYEQYF.